The 17 T cell receptor beta chains below come from one sample, sequenced in a study of CD8+ T cells in alopecia areata. As for treatment: oral pan-JAK inhibitor, 5-10 mg twice daily. Following extraction, RNA underwent reverse transcription to cDNA, which served as the sequencing template. The protocol was immunoSEQ multiplex PCR, while the TCRdb copy is restricted to in-frame clones and leaves out a portion. Of about 190,000 clones in the sample, roughly 60% were seen once. This material consisted of CD4+ T cells sorted from blood, taken around week 47, from a patient treated with tofacitinib. The origin of the receptors is a human donor with alopecia areata.

The chain links TRBV29-1 to TRBJ1-2, with 8 bases aligning to TRBD1. The length of the CDR3 is 13 residues. V was pared by 4 bases and J by 4 bases, with 5 bases of the junction left unmatched. From germline, CDR1 is SQVTM and CDR2 ANQGSEA. CDR3 sequence: CSVAKDRGYGYTF. CDR3 nucleotides: TGCAGCGTTGCTAAAGACAGGGGCTATGGCTACACCTTC.

This clone has more than one count but fewer than ten. The chain carries TRBV7-2 and TRBJ2-7; 8 positions match TRBD2. The CDR3 has 15 amino acids. Per germline, CDR1 SGHTA and CDR2 FQGNSA. V shed 4 bases, J shed 2 bases, and the junction held 7 bases outside the gene matches. The CDR3 region has the DNA TGTGCCAGCAGCTACTTAGCGGGGCAAACCTACGAGCAGTACTTC. Amino acids: CASSYLAGQTYEQYF.

The chain is built from TRBV7-2 and TRBJ1-1, with D possibly TRBD1 on 5 matching bases. This CDR3 contains 15 residues. Per germline, CDR1 SGHTA and CDR2 FQGNSA. Trimming removed 1 base from V and 2 bases from J, with 11 bases in between. CDR3 sequence (DNA): TGTGCCAGCAGCTTAGGGGTTCGGGGCAACACTGAAGCTTTCTTT. It codes for CASSLGVRGNTEAFF.

V and J are TRBV25-1 and TRBJ2-7; D is unclear. Germline assignment: CDR1 MGHDK and CDR2 SYGVNS. V was clipped by 7 bases and J by 2 bases, with 9 bases between them. CDR3 size: 12 residues. Here the CDR3 reads CASKNAAYEQYF. CDR3 nucleotide sequence: TGTGCCAGCAAGAACGCAGCCTACGAGCAGTACTTC.

This clone has only a few counts. V gene TRBV29-1 combines with J gene TRBJ2-5; tentatively, D is TRBD2 (5 bases). The CDR3 runs to 12 residues. Deletions cut 1 base from V and 2 bases from J, with 5 bases between. The germline V gene encodes CDR1 SQVTM and CDR2 ANQGSEA. This CDR3 is CSVEGGQETQYF. CDR3 nucleotides: TGCAGCGTTGAAGGAGGGCAAGAGACCCAGTACTTC.

The rearrangement links TRBV7-9 to TRBJ2-5; tentatively, D is TRBD2 (5 bases). Trimming left V 5 bases short and J 3 bases short, with 10 bases between. The germline V gene has CDR1 SEHNR and CDR2 FQNEAQ (reference sequence). This CDR3 comprises 13 residues. The CDR3 loop is CASSRDGKETQYF. CDR3 DNA: TGTGCCAGCAGCCGCGACGGGAAAGAGACCCAGTACTTC. Together with reference TRBV7-9 and TRBJ2-5, the CDR3 gives the full variable domain: DTGVSQNPRHKITKRGQNVTFRCDPISEHNRLYWYRQTLGQGPEFLTYFQNEAQLEKSRLLSDRFSAERPKGSFSTLEIQRTEQGDSAMYLCASSRDGKETQYFGPGTRLLVL.

The chain combines TRBV2 with TRBJ2-6; D is ambiguous. Deletions cut 7 bases from V and 0 bases from J, with 13 bases between. The CDR3 contains 16 residues. From germline, CDR1 is SNHLY and CDR2 FYNNEI. This chain's CDR3 is CASTLSLGSGANVLTF. In DNA form, the CDR3 reads TGTGCCAGCACCCTGTCATTGGGCTCTGGGGCCAACGTCCTGACTTTC.

The V call is TRBV5-1, the J call TRBJ2-7; D remains ambiguous. CDR1 and CDR2 from the germline V gene are SGHRS and YFSETQ. Trimming shortened V by 1 base and J by 2 bases, and 10 bases separated the two germline ends. The CDR3 loop spans 14 amino acids. CDR3: CASSLIAHTYEQYF. The CDR3 nucleotides are TGCGCCAGCAGCTTGATAGCCCATACCTACGAGCAGTACTTC.

This clone was observed once. The V call is TRBV4-3, the J call TRBJ2-1, with 7 bases that match TRBD2. The CDR3 loop spans 14 amino acids. Germline lookup yields CDR1 LGHNA and CDR2 YSLEER. Trimming cost V 0 bases and J 15 bases; bases outside gene matches: 11. The chain's CDR3 is CASSQERLADYRFF. The CDR3 region has the DNA TGCGCCAGCAGCCAAGAGAGGCTAGCGGATTATCGGTTCTTC.

The table lists this clone with a few counts. J is TRBJ1-1 and V is TRBV5-1; D remains unclear. This CDR3 is 14 amino acids long. CDR1 and CDR2 (germline): SGHRS, YFSETQ. V shed 5 bases and J shed 3 bases, with 14 bases lying between them. In DNA, the CDR3 is TGCGCCAGCAGACCCTATGGTGGGGACACTGAAGCTTTCTTT. It codes for CASRPYGGDTEAFF.

In its sample, this clone was seen a few times. Other DNA sequences in this sample translate to the same CDR3. J is TRBJ2-4 and V is TRBV2, with D uncertain. Trimming removed 3 bases from V and 4 bases from J, with 7 bases in between. The CDR3 has 13 amino acids. Per germline, CDR1 SNHLY and CDR2 FYNNEI. The CDR3 region is CASSEGVKNIQYF. In DNA, the CDR3 is TGTGCCAGCAGTGAGGGTGTAAAAAACATTCAGTACTTC. The entire variable domain, with the rest obtained from reference TRBV2 and TRBJ2-4, is as follows: EPEVTQTPSHQVTQMGQEVILRCVPISNHLYFYWYRQILGQKVEFLVSFYNNEISEKSEIFDDQFSVERPDGSNFTLKIRSTKLEDSAMYFCASSEGVKNIQYFGAGTRLSVL.

This clone has just a few counts. The rearrangement joins TRBV5-1 to TRBJ1-4; 7 bases fit TRBD1. The CDR3 spans 15 residues. Germline lookup yields CDR1 SGHRS and CDR2 YFSETQ. V was pared by 4 bases and J by 8 bases, with 11 bases of the junction left unmatched. The CDR3 nucleotides read TGCGCCAGCAGCGCCGGGACAGCTGTAGGAGAAAAACTGTTTTTT. It specifies CASSAGTAVGEKLFF.

This clone was observed a few times. The rearrangement links TRBV6-5 to TRBJ2-3; unclear D gene. Germline V gene lookup returns CDR1 MNHEY and CDR2 SVGAGI. The CDR3 loop spans 13 amino acids. V was shortened by 2 bases and J by 1 base, with 4 bases between the two germline ends. Written as DNA, the CDR3 is TGTGCCAGCAGTTACCAGGGCACAGATACGCAGTATTTT. As protein: CASSYQGTDTQYF.

This rearrangement joins TRBV29-1 to TRBJ1-1; D gene uncertain. CDR1 and CDR2 (germline): SQVTM, ANQGSEA. This CDR3 spans 13 amino acids. Trimming stripped 6 bases from V and 3 bases from J, with 14 bases between. CDR3: CSVDRRMDTEAFF. The CDR3 DNA is TGCAGCGTAGACCGGAGAATGGACACTGAAGCTTTCTTT.

The chain links TRBV29-1 to TRBJ1-1, with D unclear. There are 13 residues in the CDR3. V lost 5 bases, J lost 0 bases, and 10 bases lay in between. The germline gives CDR1 SQVTM, CDR2 ANQGSEA. The CDR3 nucleotides are TGCAGCGTTTCGCAACATGTGAACACTGAAGCTTTCTTT. Residues: CSVSQHVNTEAFF.

A few counts support this clone. The same CDR3 also results from other DNA sequences found in this sample. This sequence joins TRBV7-2 and TRBJ1-5, with TRBD1 matching 7 bases. The germline V gene has CDR1 SGHTA and CDR2 FQGNSA. The CDR3 extends over 15 amino acids. V lost 1 base, J lost 4 bases, and 4 bases stayed unmatched. CDR3 DNA sequence: TGTGCCAGCAGCTTAGGAGGGGGCGGTAATCAGCCCCAGCATTTT. As protein: CASSLGGGGNQPQHF. The whole variable domain, remainder taken from reference TRBV7-2 and TRBJ1-5, is GAGVSQSPSNKVTEKGKDVELRCDPISGHTALYWYRQSLGQGLEFLIYFQGNSAPDKSGLPSDRFSAERTGGSVSTLTIQRTQQEDSAVYLCASSLGGGGNQPQHFGDGTRLSIL.

Only one count was recorded for this clone. The CDR3 coding sequence is TGTGCCTGGAGTGTACTGGATGGATTAGGGGGCTACACCTTC. This gives the protein CAWSVLDGLGGYTF. The chain employs TRBV30 and TRBJ1-2; D not certain. Per germline, CDR1 GTSNPN and CDR2 SVGIG (reference sequence). Deletions cut 0 bases from V and 8 bases from J, with 16 bases between. This CDR3 is 14 amino acids long.